Included here is one T cell receptor beta chain sequence, with context. The CDR3 has 14 residues. V was clipped by 8 bases and J by 5 bases; unmatched bases: 12. Germline CDR1 is SGHVS and CDR2 is FQNEAQ. The record originates from a study of patients and donors after allogeneic stem cell transplantation. TCRdb itself ran the RT-PCR reads through MiXCR, one entry per CDR3 protein. The sample contains fewer than 500,000 distinct CDR3 sequences, 16% of which appear only once. This chain connects TRBV7-8 to TRBJ2-7; TRBD1 matches at 7 bases. Material for sequencing was blood, either unsorted or a sorted T cell fraction (not recorded which). The sequence was obtained from a human donor who was either an allogeneic HSCT recipient or a stem cell or donor lymphocyte infusion donor (not recorded which). It is not recorded whose cells these are; they may come from a transplant donor. CDR3 sequence: CASGRQGALDEQYF. The CDR3 nucleotides are TGTGCCAGCGGACGACAGGGAGCCTTGGACGAGCAGTACTTC.